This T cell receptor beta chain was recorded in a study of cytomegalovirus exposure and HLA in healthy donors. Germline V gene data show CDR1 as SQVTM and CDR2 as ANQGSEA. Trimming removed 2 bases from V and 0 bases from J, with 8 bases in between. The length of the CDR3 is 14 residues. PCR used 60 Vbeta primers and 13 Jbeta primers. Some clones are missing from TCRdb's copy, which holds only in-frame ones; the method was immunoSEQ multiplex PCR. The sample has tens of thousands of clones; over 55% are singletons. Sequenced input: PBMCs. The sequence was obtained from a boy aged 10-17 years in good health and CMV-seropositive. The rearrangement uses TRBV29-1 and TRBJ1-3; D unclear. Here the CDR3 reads CSVENGFSGNTIYF. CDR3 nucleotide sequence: TGCAGCGTTGAAAACGGTTTCTCTGGAAACACCATATATTTT.